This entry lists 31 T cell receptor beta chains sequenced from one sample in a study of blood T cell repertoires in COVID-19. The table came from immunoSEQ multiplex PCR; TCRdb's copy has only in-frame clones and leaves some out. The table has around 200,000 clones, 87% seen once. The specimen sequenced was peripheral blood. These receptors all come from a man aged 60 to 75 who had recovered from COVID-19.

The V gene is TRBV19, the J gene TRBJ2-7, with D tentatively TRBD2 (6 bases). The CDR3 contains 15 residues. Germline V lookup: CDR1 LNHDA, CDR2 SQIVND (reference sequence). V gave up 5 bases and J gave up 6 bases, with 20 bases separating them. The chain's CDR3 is CASSPGAGMGGEQYF. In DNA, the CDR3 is TGTGCCAGTAGTCCCGGGGCAGGGATGGGGGGCGAGCAGTACTTC.

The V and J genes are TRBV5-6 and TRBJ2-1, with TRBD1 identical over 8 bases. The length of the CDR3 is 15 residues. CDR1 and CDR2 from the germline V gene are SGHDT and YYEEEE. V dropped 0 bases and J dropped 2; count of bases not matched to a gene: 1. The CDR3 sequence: CASSLEDRAYNEQFF. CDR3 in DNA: TGTGCCAGCAGCTTGGAGGACAGGGCCTACAATGAGCAGTTCTTC.

In nucleotides, the CDR3 is TGTGCCAGCAGCGCCCCGACAGTGAACACTGAAGCTTTCTTT. Its translation is CASSAPTVNTEAFF. This chain connects TRBV9 to TRBJ1-1; D may be TRBD1 (5 bases). There are 14 residues in the CDR3. Looked up from germline, CDR1 is SGDLS and CDR2 is YYNGEE. V shed 3 bases and J shed 0 bases, with 9 bases lying between them.

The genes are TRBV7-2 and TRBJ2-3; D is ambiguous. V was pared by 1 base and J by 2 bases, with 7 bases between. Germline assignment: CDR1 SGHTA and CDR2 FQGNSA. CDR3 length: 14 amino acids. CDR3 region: CASSLVSYTDTQYF. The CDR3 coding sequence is TGTGCCAGCAGCTTAGTGAGCTACACAGATACGCAGTATTTT.

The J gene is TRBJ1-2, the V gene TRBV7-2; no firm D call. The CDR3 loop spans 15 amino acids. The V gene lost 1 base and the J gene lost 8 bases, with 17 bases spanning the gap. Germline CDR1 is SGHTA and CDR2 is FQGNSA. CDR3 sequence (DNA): TGTGCCAGCAGCTTAGGGTCAGCGGCAGCCTGGGGCTACACCTTC. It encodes CASSLGSAAAWGYTF.

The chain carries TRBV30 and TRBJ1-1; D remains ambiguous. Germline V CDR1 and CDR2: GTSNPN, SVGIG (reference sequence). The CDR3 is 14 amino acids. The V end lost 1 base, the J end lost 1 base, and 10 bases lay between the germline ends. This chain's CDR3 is CAWSDPPRNTEAFF. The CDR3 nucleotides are TGTGCCTGGAGTGATCCACCGAGGAACACTGAAGCTTTCTTT.

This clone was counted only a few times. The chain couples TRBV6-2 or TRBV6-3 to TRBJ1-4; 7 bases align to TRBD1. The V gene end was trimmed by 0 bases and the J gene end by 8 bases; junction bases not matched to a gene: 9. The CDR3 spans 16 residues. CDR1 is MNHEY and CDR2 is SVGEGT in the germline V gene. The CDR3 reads CASSYSNRGGGEKLFF. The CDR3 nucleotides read TGTGCCAGCAGTTACTCGAACAGGGGCGGCGGGGAAAAACTGTTTTTT.

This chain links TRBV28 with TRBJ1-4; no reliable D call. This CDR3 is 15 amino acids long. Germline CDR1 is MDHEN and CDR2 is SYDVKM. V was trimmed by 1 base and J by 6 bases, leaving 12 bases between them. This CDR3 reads CASSLSAQGDEKLFF. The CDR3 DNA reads TGTGCCAGCAGTTTATCGGCACAAGGAGATGAAAAACTGTTTTTT. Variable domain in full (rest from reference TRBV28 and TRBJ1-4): DVKVTQSSRYLVKRTGEKVFLECVQDMDHENMFWYRQDPGLGLRLIYFSYDVKMKEKGDIPEGYSVSREKKERFSLILESASTNQTSMYLCASSLSAQGDEKLFFGSGTQLSVL.

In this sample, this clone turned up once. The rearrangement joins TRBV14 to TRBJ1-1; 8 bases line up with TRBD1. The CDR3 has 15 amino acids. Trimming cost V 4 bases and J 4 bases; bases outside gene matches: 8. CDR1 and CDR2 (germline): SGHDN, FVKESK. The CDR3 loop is CASSPAQGAGTEAFF. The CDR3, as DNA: TGTGCCAGCAGCCCGGCCCAGGGGGCAGGCACTGAAGCTTTCTTT.

The CDR3 region has the DNA TGTGCCAGCAGCCAAGTAAGTCGGGGGTCCGAGCAGTACTTC. This sequence encodes CASSQVSRGSEQYF. V and J are TRBV3-1 (or the pseudogene TRBV3-2) and TRBJ2-7, with D maybe TRBD2 (6 bases). Germline V CDR1 and CDR2: LGHDT, YNNKEL (reference sequence). The CDR3 runs to 14 residues. Trimming left V 1 base short and J 6 bases short, with 13 bases between.

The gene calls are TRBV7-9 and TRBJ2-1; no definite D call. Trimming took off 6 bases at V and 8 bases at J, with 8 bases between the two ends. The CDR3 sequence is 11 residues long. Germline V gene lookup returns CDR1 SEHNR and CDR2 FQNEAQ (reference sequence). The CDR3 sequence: CASSTLHEQFF. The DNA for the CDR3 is TGTGCCAGCAGTACTCTCCATGAGCAGTTCTTC.

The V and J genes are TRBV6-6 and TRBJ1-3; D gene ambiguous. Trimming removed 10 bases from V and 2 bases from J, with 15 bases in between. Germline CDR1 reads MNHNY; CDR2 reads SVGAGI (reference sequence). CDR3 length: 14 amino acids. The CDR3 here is CATQAPGTGNTIYF. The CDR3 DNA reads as TGTGCCACCCAGGCGCCAGGTACTGGAAACACCATATATTTT.

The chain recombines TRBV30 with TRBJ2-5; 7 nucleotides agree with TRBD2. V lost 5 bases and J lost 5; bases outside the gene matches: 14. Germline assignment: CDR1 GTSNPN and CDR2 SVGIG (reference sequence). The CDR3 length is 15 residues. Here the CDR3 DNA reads TGTGCCTGGGAGCGGGGAGGAGGTGGGCGCGAGACCCAGTACTTC. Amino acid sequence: CAWERGGGGRETQYF.

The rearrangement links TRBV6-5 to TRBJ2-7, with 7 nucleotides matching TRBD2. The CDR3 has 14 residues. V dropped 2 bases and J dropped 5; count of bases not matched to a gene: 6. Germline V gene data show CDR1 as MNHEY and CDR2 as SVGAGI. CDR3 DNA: TGTGCCAGCAGTTACAGTCCAGGGAGGGACGAGCAGTACTTC. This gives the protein CASSYSPGRDEQYF.

The CDR3 nucleotides read TGTGCCAGCAGCCCCAGGCCAGCGGGTGGCGGCACAGATACGCAGTATTTT. Translating it yields CASSPRPAGGGTDTQYF. The chain has TRBV7-2 and TRBJ2-3; D possibly corresponds to TRBD2 (6 bases). The CDR3 totals 17 residues. The ends were cut back, 5 bases at V and 1 base at J, with 19 bases in the middle. The germline CDR1 and CDR2 sequences are SGHTA and FQGNSA. Drawing the rest from reference TRBV7-2 and TRBJ2-3, the complete variable domain is GAGVSQSPSNKVTEKGKDVELRCDPISGHTALYWYRQSLGQGLEFLIYFQGNSAPDKSGLPSDRFSAERTGGSVSTLTIQRTQQEDSAVYLCASSPRPAGGGTDTQYFGPGTRLTVL.

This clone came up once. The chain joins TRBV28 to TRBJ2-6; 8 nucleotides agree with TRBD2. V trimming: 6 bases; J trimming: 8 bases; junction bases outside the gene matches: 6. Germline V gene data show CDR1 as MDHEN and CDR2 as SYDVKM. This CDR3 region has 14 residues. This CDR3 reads CASSRGGLSNVLTF. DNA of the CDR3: TGTGCCAGCAGCCGGGGGGGGTTGTCCAACGTCCTGACTTTC.

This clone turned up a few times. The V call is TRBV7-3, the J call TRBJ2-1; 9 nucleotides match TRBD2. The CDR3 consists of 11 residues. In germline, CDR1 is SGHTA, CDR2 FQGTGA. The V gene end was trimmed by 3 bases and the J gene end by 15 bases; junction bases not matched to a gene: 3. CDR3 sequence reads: CASSFGTSPFF. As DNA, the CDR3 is TGTGCCAGCAGCTTTGGGACTAGCCCGTTCTTC.

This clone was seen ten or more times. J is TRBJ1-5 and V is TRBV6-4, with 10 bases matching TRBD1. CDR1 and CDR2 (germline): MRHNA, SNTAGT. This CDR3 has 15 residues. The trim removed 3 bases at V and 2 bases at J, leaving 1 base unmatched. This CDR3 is CASSEGTGGNQPQHF. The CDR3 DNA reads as TGTGCCAGCAGTGAGGGGACAGGGGGCAATCAGCCCCAGCATTTT.

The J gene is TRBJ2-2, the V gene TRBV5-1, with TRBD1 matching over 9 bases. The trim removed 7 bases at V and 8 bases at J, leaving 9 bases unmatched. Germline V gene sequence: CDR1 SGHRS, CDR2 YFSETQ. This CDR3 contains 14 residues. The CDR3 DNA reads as TGCGCCAGCGGACAGGGGTCCCCGAATGGGGAGCTGTTTTTT. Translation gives CASGQGSPNGELFF.

CDR3 DNA sequence: TGTGCCAGCAGTCGACAGGGGTCGAAACCCTACGAGCAGTACTTC. Protein sequence: CASSRQGSKPYEQYF. This chain connects TRBV6-5 to TRBJ2-7, with 8 bases that match TRBD1. This CDR3 region has 15 residues. V lost 5 bases, J lost 2 bases, and 8 bases stayed unmatched. CDR1 is MNHEY, CDR2 SVGAGI, per germline.

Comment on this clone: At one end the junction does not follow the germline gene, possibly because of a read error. In DNA, the CDR3 is TGTGCCAGCAGCTTGGGACTAGCGGGGGACCTTACCCTCTTC. Its protein is CASSLGLAGDLTLF. The chain has TRBV5-4 and TRBJ2-7; 12 bases are a match to TRBD2. The germline CDR1 and CDR2 sequences are SGHNT and YYREEE (reference sequence). The CDR3 loop spans 14 amino acids.

The CDR3 reads CASIPQQGAADIQYF. CDR3 nucleotide sequence: TGTGCCAGTATCCCCCAGCAGGGGGCAGCGGACATTCAGTACTTC. The chain employs TRBV19 and TRBJ2-4; 8 nucleotides match TRBD1. This CDR3 contains 15 residues. Germline loops: CDR1 LNHDA, CDR2 SQIVND (reference sequence). Trimming removed 7 bases from V and 8 bases from J; junction bases left unmatched: 13.

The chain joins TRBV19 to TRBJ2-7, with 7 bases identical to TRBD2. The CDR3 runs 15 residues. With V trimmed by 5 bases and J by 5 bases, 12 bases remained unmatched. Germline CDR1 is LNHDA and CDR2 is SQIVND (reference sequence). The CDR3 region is CASSPPGGPFHEQYF. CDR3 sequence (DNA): TGTGCCAGTAGTCCCCCGGGGGGACCTTTCCACGAGCAGTACTTC.

The CDR3 region is CASSLSGRPDTQYF. As DNA, the CDR3 is TGTGCCAGCAGCTTGAGCGGGAGGCCAGATACGCAGTATTTT. This sequence joins TRBV7-8 and TRBJ2-3; 9 nucleotides agree with TRBD2. Trimming took 3 bases from V and 4 from J; bases not matched to a gene: 2. This CDR3 is 14 amino acids long. The germline V gene has CDR1 SGHVS and CDR2 FQNEAQ.

DNA of the CDR3: TGCGCCAGCAGCCGGACTAGCGGGATCTACGAGCAGTACTTC. Translating it yields CASSRTSGIYEQYF. The chain recombines TRBV5-1 with TRBJ2-7; 12 positions agree with TRBD2. The ends lost 4 bases at V and 3 bases at J; junction bases unmatched: 2. CDR3 length equals 14 residues. CDR1 and CDR2 from the germline V gene are SGHRS and YFSETQ. The full variable domain, completed using reference TRBV5-1 and TRBJ2-7, is KAGVTQTPRYLIKTRGQQVTLSCSPISGHRSVSWYQQTPGQGLQFLFEYFSETQRNKGNFPGRFSGRQFSNSRSEMNVSTLELGDSALYLCASSRTSGIYEQYFGPGTRLTVT.

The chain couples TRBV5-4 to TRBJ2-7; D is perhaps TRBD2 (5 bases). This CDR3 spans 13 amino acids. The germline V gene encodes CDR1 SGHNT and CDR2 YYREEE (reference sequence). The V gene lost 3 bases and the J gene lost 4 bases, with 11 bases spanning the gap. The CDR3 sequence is CASSSRTAYEQYF. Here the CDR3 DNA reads TGTGCCAGCAGCTCCCGGACTGCTTACGAGCAGTACTTC.

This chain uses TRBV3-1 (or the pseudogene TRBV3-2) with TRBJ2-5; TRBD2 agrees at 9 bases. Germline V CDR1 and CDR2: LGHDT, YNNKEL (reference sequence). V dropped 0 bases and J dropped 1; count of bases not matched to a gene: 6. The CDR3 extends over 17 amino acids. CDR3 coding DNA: TGTGCCAGCAGCCAAGATCAGCGAGCGGGGGGCCAAGAGACCCAGTACTTC. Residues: CASSQDQRAGGQETQYF.

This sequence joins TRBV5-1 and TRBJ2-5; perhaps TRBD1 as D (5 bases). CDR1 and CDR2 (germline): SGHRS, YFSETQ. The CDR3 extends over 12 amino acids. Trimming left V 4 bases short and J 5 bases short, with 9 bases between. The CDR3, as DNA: TGCGCCAGCAGCGCCCAGGGCGAGACCCAGTACTTC. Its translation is CASSAQGETQYF. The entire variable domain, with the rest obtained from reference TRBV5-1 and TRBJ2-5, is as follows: KAGVTQTPRYLIKTRGQQVTLSCSPISGHRSVSWYQQTPGQGLQFLFEYFSETQRNKGNFPGRFSGRQFSNSRSEMNVSTLELGDSALYLCASSAQGETQYFGPGTRLLVL.

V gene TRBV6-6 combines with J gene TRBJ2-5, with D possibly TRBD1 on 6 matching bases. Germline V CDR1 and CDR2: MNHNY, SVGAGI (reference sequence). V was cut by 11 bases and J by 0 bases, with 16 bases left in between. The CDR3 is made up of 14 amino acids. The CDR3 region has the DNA TGTGCCTCCTTGAACCGGGACAACCAAGAGACCCAGTACTTC. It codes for CASLNRDNQETQYF.

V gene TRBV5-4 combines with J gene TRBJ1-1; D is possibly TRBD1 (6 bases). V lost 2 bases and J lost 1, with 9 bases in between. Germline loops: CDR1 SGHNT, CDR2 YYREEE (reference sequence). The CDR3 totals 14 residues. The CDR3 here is CASSFDRRNTEAFF. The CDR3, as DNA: TGTGCCAGCAGCTTTGACAGGCGGAACACTGAAGCTTTCTTT.

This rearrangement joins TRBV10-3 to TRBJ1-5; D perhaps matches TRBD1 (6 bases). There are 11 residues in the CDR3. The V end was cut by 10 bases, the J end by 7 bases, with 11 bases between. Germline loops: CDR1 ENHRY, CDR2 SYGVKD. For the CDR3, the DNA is TGTGCCACGGGGGGGGGCCAGCCCCAGCATTTT. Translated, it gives CATGGGQPQHF.